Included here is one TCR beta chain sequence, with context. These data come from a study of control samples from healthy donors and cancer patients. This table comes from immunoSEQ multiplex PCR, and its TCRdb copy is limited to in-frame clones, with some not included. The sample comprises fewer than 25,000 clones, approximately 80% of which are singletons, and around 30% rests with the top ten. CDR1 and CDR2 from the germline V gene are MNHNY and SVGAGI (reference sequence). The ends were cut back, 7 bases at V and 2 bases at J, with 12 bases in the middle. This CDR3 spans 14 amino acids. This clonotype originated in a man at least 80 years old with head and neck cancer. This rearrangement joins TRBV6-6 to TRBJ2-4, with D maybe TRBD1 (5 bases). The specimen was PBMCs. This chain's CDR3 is CASTMDNTKNIQYF. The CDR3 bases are TGTGCCAGCACCATGGACAATACCAAAAACATTCAGTACTTC.